One sample yielded the 16 T cell receptor beta chains listed below, sequenced in a study of T cell responses to AZD1222 COVID-19 vaccine. Generated by immunoSEQ multiplex PCR, the TCRdb table keeps only in-frame clones and is missing some. The repertoire includes roughly 120,000 clones, roughly 90% of them detected once, and about 7.1% sits in the top ten. The source material was peripheral blood, sampled 28 days after the second AZD1222 dose. These receptors were collected from an adult who received the AZD1222 COVID-19 vaccine.

The genes are TRBV6-1 and TRBJ2-2, with 9 bases fitting TRBD2. CDR3 length: 19 amino acids. Germline V gene lookup returns CDR1 MNHNS and CDR2 SASEGT. The junction had 14 bases not matched to a gene; V was cut back by 4 bases and J by 2 bases. Here the CDR3 DNA reads TGTGCCAGCAGTGCAGGCAAGGTAGCGGGAGCATCTAACACCGGGGAGCTGTTTTTT. It specifies CASSAGKVAGASNTGELFF.

V is TRBV3-1 (or the pseudogene TRBV3-2) and J is TRBJ2-3, with TRBD2 matching 7 bases. The CDR3 consists of 14 residues. The germline V gene encodes CDR1 LGHDT and CDR2 YNNKEL (reference sequence). Trimming took 5 bases from V and 0 from J; bases not matched to a gene: 2. The CDR3, as DNA: TGTGCCAGCAGCTTTAGCGGGAGCACAGATACGCAGTATTTT. Translation gives CASSFSGSTDTQYF.

The gene calls are TRBV28 and TRBJ2-2, with D tentatively TRBD2 (6 bases). Germline V gene data show CDR1 as MDHEN and CDR2 as SYDVKM. V was cut by 5 bases and J by 2 bases, with 15 bases left in between. This CDR3 contains 16 residues. The CDR3 nucleotides are TGTGCCAGCAGTCTCTCCGGGACTCCAAACACCGGGGAGCTGTTTTTT. It is translated as CASSLSGTPNTGELFF.

CDR3 sequence: CASSLGAGGALDGYTF. DNA for the CDR3: TGTGCCAGCAGCTTAGGTGCAGGGGGTGCGCTTGATGGCTACACCTTC. The chain employs TRBV7-9 and TRBJ1-2; TRBD1 matches at 7 bases. V lost 1 base to trimming and J lost 6 bases; unmatched junction nucleotides: 11. The length of the CDR3 is 16 residues. Germline V CDR1 and CDR2: SEHNR, FQNEAQ (reference sequence).

The chain has TRBV19 and TRBJ2-5, with TRBD1 as a possible D gene (5 bases). This CDR3 contains 15 residues. CDR1 is LNHDA, CDR2 SQIVND, per germline (reference sequence). Trimming took 2 bases from V and 0 from J, leaving 10 bases between them. The CDR3 sequence is CASSIYRGHQETQYF. The CDR3 nucleotides read TGTGCCAGTAGTATATATAGGGGCCACCAAGAGACCCAGTACTTC.

The genes are TRBV28 and TRBJ2-1; TRBD2 matches at 9 bases. CDR3 length equals 15 residues. With V trimmed by 6 bases and J by 6 bases, 9 bases remained unmatched. Germline lookup yields CDR1 MDHEN and CDR2 SYDVKM. The CDR3, as DNA: TGTGCCAGCAGGAGGGCGGGAGGGTTCCGCAATGAGCAGTTCTTC. It translates to CASRRAGGFRNEQFF.

V is TRBV2 and J is TRBJ1-2, with D possibly being TRBD1 (6 bases). In germline, CDR1 is SNHLY, CDR2 FYNNEI. The length of the CDR3 is 14 residues. Trimming removed 2 bases from V and 4 bases from J, with 11 bases in between. As DNA, the CDR3 is TGTGCCAGCAGTGAATCCAGGACAGTCTATGGCTACACCTTC. Its protein product is CASSESRTVYGYTF.

This clone came up a few times. The chain carries TRBV28 and TRBJ1-5; 7 bases are a match to TRBD1. The trim removed 5 bases at V and 7 bases at J, leaving 8 bases unmatched. The CDR3 extends over 14 amino acids. Germline V gene lookup returns CDR1 MDHEN and CDR2 SYDVKM. The CDR3 sequence: CASSLRDSGQPQHF. CDR3 coding DNA: TGTGCCAGCAGTCTCCGGGACAGTGGGCAGCCCCAGCATTTT.

A few counts support this clone. V is TRBV15 and J is TRBJ1-5; D is possibly TRBD1 (5 bases). V lost 0 bases to trimming and J lost 1 base, with 16 bases between them. The germline V gene encodes CDR1 LNHNV and CDR2 YYDKDF (reference sequence). The CDR3 covers 18 residues. CDR3 residues: CATSRDGGAGRSNQPQHF. CDR3 bases: TGTGCCACCAGCAGAGATGGTGGGGCAGGGCGGAGCAATCAGCCCCAGCATTTT.

The gene calls are TRBV19 and TRBJ1-5; D is unclear. Trimming removed 3 bases at V and 5 bases at J, with 11 bases between. This CDR3 has 14 residues. CDR1 is LNHDA, CDR2 SQIVND, per germline (reference sequence). CDR3 residues: CASSMRARDQPQHF. The CDR3 coding sequence is TGTGCCAGTAGTATGAGGGCTCGGGATCAGCCCCAGCATTTT.

A note on this clone: The junction departs from the called germline gene at one end, perhaps through a read error. This sequence joins TRBV6-5 and TRBJ2-2; D gene unclear. Germline CDR1 and CDR2: MNHEY and SVGAGI. CDR3 length: 15 residues. As DNA, the CDR3 is TGTGCCAGCATTTACCAGAGTATGAACACCGGGGAGCTGTTTTTT. This encodes CASIYQSMNTGELFF.

The J gene is TRBJ2-5, the V gene TRBV27; TRBD1 aligns across 7 bases. CDR3 size: 16 residues. From germline, CDR1 is MNHEY and CDR2 SMNVEV (reference sequence). The J segment lost 4 bases and the V segment lost 1 base, leaving 9 bases of the junction unmatched. The CDR3 bases are TGTGCCAGCAGTTTATTCGGGGACAGTGAGGTAGAGACCCAGTACTTC. Translated, it gives CASSLFGDSEVETQYF.

The chain joins TRBV9 to TRBJ2-2; the D gene is possibly TRBD1 (6 bases). V shed 0 bases and J shed 4 bases, with 7 bases lying between them. Germline V CDR1 and CDR2: SGDLS, YYNGEE. This CDR3 contains 14 residues. DNA for the CDR3: TGTGCCAGCAGCGTAGTACAGGGCACCGGGGAGCTGTTTTTT. It encodes CASSVVQGTGELFF.

CDR3 in DNA: TGTGCCAGCAGCTTGGATCACAGGGACCAAGAGACCCAGTACTTC. Amino acids: CASSLDHRDQETQYF. This rearrangement joins TRBV5-6 to TRBJ2-5, with D maybe TRBD1 (6 bases). Trimming pared 0 bases from V and 0 bases from J, leaving 9 bases between. Germline assignment: CDR1 SGHDT and CDR2 YYEEEE. This CDR3 comprises 15 residues. The full variable domain, in which reference TRBV5-6 and TRBJ2-5 provide the parts outside the CDR3, is DAGVTQSPTHLIKTRGQQVTLRCSPKSGHDTVSWYQQALGQGPQFIFQYYEEEERQRGNFPDRFSGHQFPNYSSELNVNALLLGDSALYLCASSLDHRDQETQYFGPGTRLLVL.

The chain joins TRBV11-3 to TRBJ1-5; maybe TRBD1 (5 bases). Trimming took 7 bases from V and 3 from J, leaving 19 bases between them. This CDR3 spans 16 amino acids. In germline, CDR1 is SGHNT, CDR2 YENEEA. CDR3 region: CASTTRGLLTNQPQHF. The DNA for the CDR3 is TGTGCCAGCACCACGAGGGGACTCCTAACCAATCAGCCCCAGCATTTT.

The CDR3 here is CAISLGTGTEAFF. CDR3 nucleotide sequence: TGTGCCATCAGCCTAGGGACCGGCACTGAAGCTTTCTTT. This chain links TRBV10-3 with TRBJ1-1; D possibly corresponds to TRBD1 (5 bases). This CDR3 is 13 amino acids long. Trimming shortened V by 6 bases and J by 4 bases, and 12 bases separated the two germline ends. Germline loops: CDR1 ENHRY, CDR2 SYGVKD.